Reported below is one TCR beta chain. The data were taken from a study of T-cell reconstitution after alpha-beta-depleted transplantation in children. Library preparation (for TCRbeta) was performed with unique molecular identifiers. TCRdb itself ran the PCR reads through MiXCR, one entry per CDR3 protein. This sample yields almost 500,000 distinct CDR3 sequences, of which under 15% are seen a single time; about 5.6% belongs to the top ten. V lost 6 bases to trimming and J lost 5 bases; unmatched junction nucleotides: 12. CDR3 size: 15 residues. The source was PBMCs from the stem cell graft donor, collected from the stem cell graft. The sequence was obtained from a human donor who donated a stem cell graft to a child with combined immunodeficiency. The gene calls are TRBV12-3 or TRBV12-4 and TRBJ1-2, with 7 bases aligning to TRBD1. CDR3 sequence: CASSQTGTAVYGYTF. In DNA form, the CDR3 reads TGTGCCAGCAGCCAAACCGGGACAGCGGTTTATGGCTACACCTTC.